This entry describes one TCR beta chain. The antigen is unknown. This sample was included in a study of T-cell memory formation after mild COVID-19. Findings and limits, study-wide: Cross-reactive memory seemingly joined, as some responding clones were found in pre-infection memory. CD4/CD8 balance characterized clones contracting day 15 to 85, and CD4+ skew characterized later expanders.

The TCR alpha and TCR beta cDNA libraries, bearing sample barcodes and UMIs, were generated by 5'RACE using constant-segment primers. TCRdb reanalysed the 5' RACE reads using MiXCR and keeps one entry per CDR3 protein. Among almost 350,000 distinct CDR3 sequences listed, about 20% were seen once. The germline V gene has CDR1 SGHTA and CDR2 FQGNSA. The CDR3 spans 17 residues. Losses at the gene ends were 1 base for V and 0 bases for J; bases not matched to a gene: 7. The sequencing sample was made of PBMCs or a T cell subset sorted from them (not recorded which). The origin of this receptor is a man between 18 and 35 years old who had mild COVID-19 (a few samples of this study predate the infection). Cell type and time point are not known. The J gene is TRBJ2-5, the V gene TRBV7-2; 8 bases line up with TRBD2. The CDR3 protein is CASSLVPSGPYQETQYF. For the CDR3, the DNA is TGTGCCAGCAGCTTAGTTCCTAGCGGGCCGTACCAAGAGACCCAGTACTTC. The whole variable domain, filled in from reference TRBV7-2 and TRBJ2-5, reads GAGVSQSPSNKVTEKGKDVELRCDPISGHTALYWYRQSLGQGLEFLIYFQGNSAPDKSGLPSDRFSAERTGGSVSTLTIQRTQQEDSAVYLCASSLVPSGPYQETQYFGPGTRLLVL.